The 10 T cell receptor beta chains in this list originate from one sample, sequenced in a study of T-cell reconstitution after alpha-beta-depleted transplantation in children. Library preparation (for TCRbeta) was performed with unique molecular identifiers. TCRdb reprocessed the PCR reads via MiXCR and lists one record per CDR3 protein. The table includes about 980,000 distinct CDR3 sequences, around 30% detected once. The sequencing used PBMCs, mostly from graft donor cells, collected 360 days after TCRalphabeta/CD19-depleted stem cell transplant. The source is a boy less than two years old who had a stem cell transplant for SCID, so the T cells may come from the graft donor.

This clonotype was seen a handful of times. J is TRBJ2-2 and V is TRBV7-9; TRBD2 aligns across 7 bases. Germline V gene sequence: CDR1 SEHNR, CDR2 FQNEAQ (reference sequence). The V gene end was trimmed by 10 bases and the J gene end by 7 bases; junction bases not matched to a gene: 15. The CDR3 runs 15 residues. CDR3 region: CATRTGTTRVGELFF. For the CDR3, the DNA is TGTGCCACCCGCACCGGGACTACCCGGGTCGGGGAGCTGTTTTTT.

The sample holds a few counts of this clonotype. This chain links TRBV12-3 or TRBV12-4 with TRBJ1-1; 8 nucleotides align to TRBD1. The CDR3 has 15 residues. V was pared by 8 bases and J by 4 bases, with 12 bases of the junction left unmatched. CDR3 region: CASQSASRGLTEAFF. DNA for the CDR3: TGTGCCAGCCAGTCGGCGTCCAGGGGGCTCACTGAAGCTTTCTTT.

The rearrangement joins TRBV6-1 to TRBJ1-2, with TRBD1 matching over 7 bases. The CDR3 extends over 13 amino acids. Trimming at V came to 5 bases and at J to 5 bases, leaving 5 bases not matched to a gene. CDR1 MNHNS and CDR2 SASEGT come from the germline V gene. The CDR3 loop reads CASSMDRRYGYTF. The CDR3 nucleotides are TGTGCCAGCAGTATGGACAGGAGATATGGCTACACCTTC.

This chain joins TRBV7-2 and TRBJ1-2; maybe TRBD1 (5 bases). V shed 5 bases and J shed 2 bases, with 15 bases lying between them. Germline assignment: CDR1 SGHTA and CDR2 FQGNSA. The CDR3 length is 15 residues. CDR3 protein: CASSPTPTVNYGYTF. CDR3 nucleotides: TGTGCCAGCAGCCCCACCCCGACAGTGAACTATGGCTACACCTTC. Looking up the rest from reference TRBV7-2 and TRBJ1-2 gives the full variable domain: GAGVSQSPSNKVTEKGKDVELRCDPISGHTALYWYRQSLGQGLEFLIYFQGNSAPDKSGLPSDRFSAERTGGSVSTLTIQRTQQEDSAVYLCASSPTPTVNYGYTFGSGTRLTVV.

The rearrangement links TRBV27 to TRBJ2-4; D is possibly TRBD1 (5 bases). The V end lost 4 bases, the J end lost 0 bases, and 7 bases lay between the germline ends. The CDR3 runs 14 residues. CDR1 and CDR2 from the germline V gene are MNHEY and SMNVEV (reference sequence). The DNA for the CDR3 is TGTGCCAGCAGTTCCAGGGTAGCCAAAAACATTCAGTACTTC. Residues: CASSSRVAKNIQYF.

This clonotype was found a few times. The rearrangement uses TRBV4-1 and TRBJ2-7; D uncertain. Trimming left V 4 bases short and J 2 bases short, with 12 bases between. The CDR3 covers 14 residues. CDR1 is MGHRA, CDR2 YSYEKL, per germline. CDR3: CASSPLTSAYEQYF. CDR3 in DNA: TGCGCCAGCAGCCCCCTGACAAGCGCCTACGAGCAGTACTTC.

With respect to this clonotype: The CDR3 ends on some other residue instead of the conserved phenylalanine or tryptophan, so this is likely a read error. It is unclear where the CDR3 begins or ends on the DNA, so no DNA is shown, and the CDR3 is as TCRdb lists it. V usage is TRBV21-1 and J usage is TRBJ2-3; TRBD1, the table's D call, was not compared with the DNA. TRBV21-1 is deemed a pseudogene. The CDR3 numbers 12 amino acids, ends counted. The CDR3 sequence is CASSPPYWGAPL.

This clonotype showed up just a few times. The chain uses TRBV5-6 and TRBJ1-2; D gene unclear. Trimming stripped 2 bases from V and 10 bases from J, with 12 bases between. CDR3 length equals 12 residues. The germline gives CDR1 SGHDT, CDR2 YYEEEE. The CDR3 region has the DNA TGTGCCAGCAGCTTCGTTGGGGTTGCCTACACCTTC. It is translated as CASSFVGVAYTF.

The chain carries TRBV6-5 and TRBJ1-1; TRBD1 might be the D (6 bases). Germline V gene sequence: CDR1 MNHEY, CDR2 SVGAGI. Trimming took 0 bases from V and 0 from J, leaving 17 bases between them. This CDR3 has 18 amino acids. CDR3 loop: CASSYSGGRFRVNTEAFF. The CDR3 coding sequence is TGTGCCAGCAGTTACTCAGGGGGGCGGTTCAGGGTGAACACTGAAGCTTTCTTT.

The chain couples TRBV27 to TRBJ1-1; D possibly corresponds to TRBD1 (6 bases). V lost 8 bases to trimming and J lost 5 bases, with 21 bases between them. Germline values: CDR1 MNHEY, CDR2 SMNVEV (reference sequence). This CDR3 has 15 residues. This chain's CDR3 is CASYPGVPLWTEAFF. In nucleotides, the CDR3 is TGTGCCAGCTACCCAGGGGTGCCCCTATGGACTGAAGCTTTCTTT.